This TCR beta chain comes out of a study of T cell responses to AZD1222 COVID-19 vaccine. Study-level findings and limits: Seropositive status at baseline applied to only five to seven AZD1222 recipients.

It was second doses at about 4 or about 12 weeks that were pooled. About this clone itself: The target antigen is unknown.

Some clones are missing from TCRdb's copy, which holds only in-frame ones; the method was immunoSEQ multiplex PCR. The table records about 78,000 clones, roughly nine tenths of them present only once. The source was peripheral blood, collected 28 days after the second AZD1222 dose. This TCR was recovered from an adult who received the AZD1222 COVID-19 vaccine.

The CDR3 region is CASSSDSPDTNEQFF. The CDR3 DNA is TGCGCCAGCAGCTCCGACAGTCCCGATACCAATGAGCAGTTCTTC. The chain employs TRBV5-1 and TRBJ2-1, with a possible D match to TRBD1 (5 bases). V was cut by 3 bases and J by 6 bases, with 16 bases left in between. Germline CDR1 SGHRS, CDR2 YFSETQ. The CDR3 consists of 15 residues.